The entry below gives a single T cell receptor beta chain sequence along with its context. Its antigen is as yet unknown. This table comes from immunoSEQ multiplex PCR, and its TCRdb copy is limited to in-frame clones, with some not included. The table includes about 680,000 clones, 92% detected once. These data originate in a study of shared clonotypes between healthy human individuals. The study, taken as a whole, reports: Clonotypes not shared had lower generation probabilities than those common to all four donors. Sequencing of the sorted subsets was shown by rarefaction to be incomplete despite large depth.

With V trimmed by 4 bases and J by 1 base, 3 bases remained unmatched. Germline CDR1 reads ENHRY; CDR2 reads SYGVKD. The CDR3 spans 14 residues. It was CD45RO-negative cells, positively selected for CCR7, that made up naive CD8 cells, with terminally differentiated effector memory CD45RA+ cells excluded. Donors were healthy HIV-negative adults without recently reported acute infections or vaccinations. The study drew all its donors from Caucasian adults living in Nashville, Tennessee. Sequencing was done on a sample of naive CD8+ T cells sorted from blood. The chain recombines TRBV10-3 with TRBJ2-7; 8 nucleotides match TRBD1. The origin of this receptor is a man in his thirties or forties in good health. CDR3 coding DNA: TGTGCCATCAGTGGCCGACAGGGGTCCTACGAGCAGTACTTC. This codes for CAISGRQGSYEQYF.